The subject of this entry is one T cell receptor (beta chain). This clone was counted between two and nine times. It lacks a known antigen. No qualities accompany the bases; no much larger clone lies one base away. TCRbeta CDR3 regions were amplified from genomic DNA by means of the immunoSEQ Assay, a bias-controlled multiplex PCR. As for the original processing: Nucleated cell counts per sample were estimated from amplification of reference gene primers within the assay. Sequence reads were collapsed and filtered to measure the absolute abundance of every unique TCRbeta CDR3 rearrangement. For each sample, productive Simpson clonality was calculated as the square root of Simpson's diversity index across productive rearrangements. TCRdb took over this immuneACCESS table, retaining in-frame rearrangements with V and J assigned. Such tables are incomplete; in checked studies, under half of the missing clones stem from an unresolved V gene, and the remainder is unexplained. V and J calls and clone size are copied from that table; D and trimming were computed from the DNA. A total of some 200,000 clones appear in this sample, 85% to 90% of them only once. 2.7% of the sample rests with the top ten.

This sample was included in a study of blood T cell repertoires in COVID-19 (dated by TCRdb to the early 2020s). Study-level background: Samples from collaborators originated in the United States, Italy and Spain and spanned both the acute and convalescent phases of COVID-19. Samples were obtained from the ongoing ImmuneRACE study (first 160 participants) and from some 1,300 subjects provided by 6 global collaborators. A de-identified subject ID, COVID-19 status, age in years and sex were almost always included in the sample metadata. Deeply sampled blood TCRbeta repertoires from subjects exposed to, actively infected with, or recovered from COVID-19 were included in the dataset. A freely available public database, intended as a resource for researchers studying the immune response to SARS-CoV-2, is where the repertoires were released. Where HLA class I and class II types were available, the types were taken from metadata supplied by the sample provider, not from assay-based typing. The prospective study material was composed of cDNA or gDNA derived from T cells, B-cell-depleted T cells, or PBMCs.

Points the paper makes about the study in general: The amount of clinical and demographic metadata varied by source and participant and was provided uncurated.

Each collaborating institution followed its own protocols to collect whole blood in K2EDTA tubes. For TCRbeta analysis, collaborator samples were shipped as frozen whole blood, as isolated PBMCs, or as DNA extracted from either sample type. The germline V gene (reference sequence) yields SGHNT for CDR1 and YYREEE for CDR2. Counted from cysteine to phenylalanine, this CDR3 has 15 amino acids. The DNA shown is the 45-base CDR3, in frame from base 1. Trimming takes 6 bases from V and 1 base from J, and the germline ends sit 16 bases apart. The chain was built from TRBV5-4 and TRBJ1-1; D gene: possibly TRBD1, on 5 matching bases. This receptor was taken from a man aged 35 to 55 with active or convalescent COVID-19. The sequenced sample was peripheral blood. The CDR3 has the sequence CASNGRGRSNTEAFF. DNA sequence: TGTGCCAGCAATGGGAGGGGACGATCGAACACTGAAGCTTTCTTT.